A single sample gave rise to the 18 T cell receptor beta chains below, sequenced in a study of T-cell reconstitution after alpha-beta-depleted transplantation in children. Preparation of the TCRbeta library was carried out with unique molecular identifiers. TCRdb independently ran MiXCR on the PCR reads; one entry per CDR3 protein. The table records a few hundred thousand distinct CDR3 sequences, roughly 26% of them present only once. Sequences were derived from PBMCs, sampled before TCRalphabeta/CD19-depleted stem cell transplant. Every receptor here comes from a girl aged 2-15 years with Fanconi anemia, due to receive a stem cell transplant.

This clonotype was seen many times. V gene TRBV28 combines with J gene TRBJ2-1; no reliable D call. CDR1 and CDR2 (germline): MDHEN, SYDVKM. This CDR3 contains 11 residues. Trimming stripped 8 bases from V and 4 bases from J, with 6 bases between. In DNA form, the CDR3 reads TGTGCCAGCGAACTATACAATGAGCAGTTCTTC. Protein product: CASELYNEQFF.

This clonotype has only a few counts. The V and J genes are TRBV27 and TRBJ2-3; possibly TRBD2 for D (5 bases). Trimming took 6 bases from V and 4 from J, leaving 14 bases between them. This CDR3 is 14 amino acids long. Germline CDR1 is MNHEY and CDR2 is SMNVEV (reference sequence). CDR3 bases: TGTGCCAGCAGCCACACGGGAAACCCAGATACGCAGTATTTT. Amino acid sequence: CASSHTGNPDTQYF.

This clonotype was detected a few times. The chain has TRBV28 and TRBJ1-1; a possible D gene is TRBD1 (5 bases). Trimming removed 3 bases at V and 0 bases at J, with 14 bases between. The CDR3 spans 16 residues. Germline V gene sequence: CDR1 MDHEN, CDR2 SYDVKM. The CDR3 region has the DNA TGTGCCAGCAGTTTTTCCGGGACCGCAATGAACACTGAAGCTTTCTTT. Translated, it gives CASSFSGTAMNTEAFF. Variable domain in full (rest from reference TRBV28 and TRBJ1-1): DVKVTQSSRYLVKRTGEKVFLECVQDMDHENMFWYRQDPGLGLRLIYFSYDVKMKEKGDIPEGYSVSREKKERFSLILESASTNQTSMYLCASSFSGTAMNTEAFFGQGTRLTVV.

This clonotype showed up many times. This rearrangement joins TRBV12-3 or TRBV12-4 to TRBJ1-1; D possibly corresponds to TRBD1 (5 bases). The germline V and J ends were trimmed by 1 base and 1 base, with 7 bases remaining between them. This CDR3 has 14 amino acids. This chain's CDR3 is CASSLGGQNTEAFF. CDR3 DNA sequence: TGTGCCAGCAGTTTAGGGGGCCAGAACACTGAAGCTTTCTTT.

This clonotype was counted many times. V and J are TRBV5-1 and TRBJ2-2; D is unclear. Germline CDR1 reads SGHRS; CDR2 reads YFSETQ. The V and J ends lost 4 bases and 5 bases respectively, with 3 bases between them. There are 11 residues in the CDR3. The CDR3 DNA follows: TGCGCCAGCAGCGCGACCGGGGAGCTGTTTTTT. Its translation: CASSATGELFF.

This clonotype was counted only a few times. At one end the junction does not follow the germline gene, possibly because of a read error. The chain uses TRBV20-1 and TRBJ2-1; possibly TRBD2 for D (5 bases). Germline CDR1 is DFQATT and CDR2 is SNEGSKA (reference sequence). The CDR3 covers 13 residues. CDR3 DNA sequence: TGCAGTGCCAGAGCTAGCATCTACAATGAGCAGTTCTTC. It translates to CSARASIYNEQFF.

This clonotype was counted at least ten times. Since a much larger clone is just one base distant, this may be a read error. This rearrangement joins TRBV7-2 to TRBJ2-4; D is uncertain. The length of the CDR3 is 14 residues. V gave up 1 base and J gave up 0 bases, with 4 bases separating them. Germline CDR1 is SGHTA and CDR2 is FQGNSA. The DNA of the CDR3 is TGTGCCAGCAGCTTAGTACTAGCCAAAAACATTCAGTACTTC. Protein: CASSLVLAKNIQYF. The full variable domain, in which reference TRBV7-2 and TRBJ2-4 provide the parts outside the CDR3, is GAGVSQSPSNKVTEKGKDVELRCDPISGHTALYWYRQSLGQGLEFLIYFQGNSAPDKSGLPSDRFSAERTGGSVSTLTIQRTQQEDSAVYLCASSLVLAKNIQYFGAGTRLSVL.

The rearrangement joins TRBV7-8 to TRBJ2-7; the match to TRBD1 covers 7 bases. J gave up 1 base and V 5 bases, and 8 bases lay outside the gene matches. Germline V lookup: CDR1 SGHVS, CDR2 FQNEAQ. This CDR3 comprises 15 residues. The CDR3 loop reads CASSARTGPSYEQYF. The CDR3 nucleotides read TGTGCCAGCAGCGCGCGGACAGGACCTTCCTACGAGCAGTACTTC. Filled out from reference TRBV7-8 and TRBJ2-7, the complete variable domain reads GAGVSQSPRYKVAKRGQDVALRCDPISGHVSLFWYQQALGQGPEFLTYFQNEAQLDKSGLPSDRFFAERPEGSVSTLKIQRTQQEDSAVYLCASSARTGPSYEQYFGPGTRLTVT.

This chain links TRBV28 with TRBJ1-2; D possibly corresponds to TRBD1 (5 bases). V dropped 7 bases and J dropped 2 bases, with 8 bases sitting between them. The CDR3 consists of 12 residues. CDR1 and CDR2 from the germline V gene are MDHEN and SYDVKM. This CDR3 reads CASTGENYGYTF. CDR3 in DNA: TGTGCCAGCACGGGGGAGAACTATGGCTACACCTTC.

The V and J genes are TRBV7-2 and TRBJ1-2; 7 bases agree with TRBD1. Germline V gene sequence: CDR1 SGHTA, CDR2 FQGNSA. This CDR3 region has 14 residues. After removal of 1 base from V and 2 bases from J, the junction contained 1 base not matched to a gene. The CDR3 DNA reads as TGTGCCAGCAGCTTAGGCAGGGGGAACTATGGCTACACCTTC. Its translation is CASSLGRGNYGYTF.

This clonotype has at least ten counts. The V call is TRBV12-3 or TRBV12-4, the J call TRBJ2-5; the D is unclear. This CDR3 contains 13 residues. The ends were cut back, 1 base at V and 5 bases at J, with 8 bases in the middle. CDR3 amino acids: CASSLGAEETQYF. DNA of the CDR3: TGTGCCAGCAGTTTAGGGGCGGAGGAGACCCAGTACTTC.

DNA of the CDR3: TGCAGTGCTAGAGATTCAGGGGTGGGAGGGAATGAAGCTTTCTTT. It translates to CSARDSGVGGNEAFF. The rearrangement links TRBV20-1 to TRBJ1-1, with a weak D call TRBD1 (6 bases). The CDR3 sequence is 15 residues long. V gave up 0 bases and J gave up 7 bases, with 18 bases separating them. Germline V gives CDR1 DFQATT, CDR2 SNEGSKA (reference sequence).

The V gene is TRBV28, the J gene TRBJ2-5, with no clear D. This CDR3 has 13 amino acids. Trimming stripped 5 bases from V and 5 bases from J, with 12 bases between. Looked up from germline, CDR1 is MDHEN and CDR2 is SYDVKM. CDR3 loop: CASSEQLRETQYF. CDR3 DNA sequence: TGTGCCAGCAGTGAACAGTTACGGGAGACCCAGTACTTC.

This clonotype was seen ten or more times. At one end, the junction sequence differs from germline, possibly due to a read error. This sequence joins TRBV12-3 or TRBV12-4 and TRBJ2-2; no clear D gene. The CDR3 has 15 amino acids. CDR3 sequence reads: CASSLKTAYTRELFF. CDR3 DNA sequence: TGTGCCAGCAGTTTAAAAACCGCCTACACCCGGGAGCTGTTTTTT.

The CDR3 spells CASSILKQGELWLNTGELFF. In nucleotides, the CDR3 is TGTGCCAGTAGTATTCTTAAACAGGGAGAGTTATGGTTAAACACCGGGGAGCTGTTTTTT. V gene TRBV19 combines with J gene TRBJ2-2, with D possibly matching TRBD1 (6 bases). Germline-derived CDR1 and CDR2 are LNHDA and SQIVND (reference sequence). This CDR3 has 20 residues. V lost 3 bases, J lost 2 bases, and 25 bases lay in between.

There are a few counts of this clonotype. The CDR3 loop is CASSGRADEQYF. The CDR3 nucleotides are TGCGCCAGCAGCGGGAGGGCCGACGAGCAGTACTTC. The chain is built from TRBV5-1 and TRBJ2-7; 7 bases match TRBD2. The CDR3 has 12 residues. Trimming removed 4 bases from V and 5 bases from J; junction bases left unmatched: 3. Germline V gives CDR1 SGHRS, CDR2 YFSETQ.

The chain couples TRBV5-1 to TRBJ2-7, with 9 nucleotides matching TRBD2. Losses at the gene ends were 3 bases for V and 1 base for J; bases not matched to a gene: 2. The CDR3 has 14 residues. CDR1 and CDR2 from the germline V gene are SGHRS and YFSETQ. The CDR3 coding sequence is TGCGCCAGCAGCTCCCTAGCGGGGTCCTACGAGCAGTACTTC. Translated, it gives CASSSLAGSYEQYF.

This CDR3 is CSARRDRVYSPLHF. CDR3 bases: TGCAGTGCTAGACGGGACAGGGTGTATTCACCCCTCCACTTT. The chain links TRBV20-1 to TRBJ1-6; TRBD1 matches 9 bases. This CDR3 has 14 residues. The V gene end was trimmed by 2 bases and the J gene end by 8 bases; junction bases not matched to a gene: 4. Germline V gives CDR1 DFQATT, CDR2 SNEGSKA (reference sequence).